The TCR beta chain described here comes from a study of tumor-infiltrating lymphocytes in oesophageal squamous cell carcinoma. A single record per CDR3 protein comes from TCRdb applying MiXCR to the PCR reads. Of about 14,000 distinct CDR3 sequences in the sample, 46% were seen once. The sequence was collected from a male donor with esophageal squamous cell carcinoma. The sample taken for sequencing was blood.

DNA for the CDR3: TGTGCCGGGGACAGGGGGTACGAGCAGTACTTC. Amino acid sequence: CAGDRGYEQYF. This chain links TRBV2 with TRBJ2-1, with 11 bases fitting TRBD1. The better agreement between TRBJ2-7 and the DNA end casts doubt on the J call. The V gene's germline CDR1 is SNHLY and CDR2 FYNNEI. This CDR3 spans 11 amino acids.